The sequence of this TCR beta chain was determined in a study of Ad26.COV2.S vaccination and SARS-CoV-2 variants. Looking at the study overall: In the COV1001 trial, the donor was in the Ad26.COV2.S arm. Overall study results and limits: The TCR-based breadth and depth measures might underestimate overall T cell responses.

On this clone: Its antigen is not known. This CDR3 is also generated by other DNA sequences in the sample.

Treatment here: about 20 received Ad26.COV2.S at low or high dose, single or two shots; 5 received placebo; per-sample allocation not given. Specimen acquisition occurred on day 63 following the initial vaccine or placebo injection. A Boston adult aged 18-55 years was the donor. CDR3 size: 12 residues. V was shortened by 4 bases and J by 2 bases, with 3 bases between the two germline ends. Germline values: CDR1 SGHRS, CDR2 YFSETQ. Measured with immunoSEQ multiplex PCR; TCRdb has only the in-frame clones, and not every one. The sample holds around 250,000 clones; approximately 89% are singletons and the top ten take 3% to 4%.

The chain is built from TRBV5-1 and TRBJ2-2; unclear D gene. Sample: peripheral blood, taken in a trial of Ad26.COV2.S vaccine versus placebo. The receptor's source is a person aged 18-60 years who received the Ad26.COV2.S COVID-19 vaccine or a placebo. The CDR3 protein is CASSLNTGELFF. Here the CDR3 DNA reads TGCGCCAGCAGCCTTAACACCGGGGAGCTGTTTTTT.